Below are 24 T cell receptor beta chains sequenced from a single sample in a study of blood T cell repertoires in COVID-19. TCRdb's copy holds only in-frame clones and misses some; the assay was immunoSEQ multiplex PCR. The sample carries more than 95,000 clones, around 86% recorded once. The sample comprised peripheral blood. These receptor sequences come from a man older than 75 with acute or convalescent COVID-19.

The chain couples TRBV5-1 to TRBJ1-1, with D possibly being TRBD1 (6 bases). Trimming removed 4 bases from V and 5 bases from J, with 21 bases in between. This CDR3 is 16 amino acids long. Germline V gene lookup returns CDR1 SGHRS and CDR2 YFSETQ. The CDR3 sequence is CASSPALQGLGTEAFF. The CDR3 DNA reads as TGCGCCAGCAGCCCCGCCCTACAGGGCCTGGGGACTGAAGCTTTCTTT.

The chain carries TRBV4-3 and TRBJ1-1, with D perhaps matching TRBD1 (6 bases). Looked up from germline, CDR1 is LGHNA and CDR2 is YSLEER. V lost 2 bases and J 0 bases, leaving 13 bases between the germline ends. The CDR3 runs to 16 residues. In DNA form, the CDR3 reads TGCGCCAGCAGCCAACAAGGGACACCGATGAACACTGAAGCTTTCTTT. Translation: CASSQQGTPMNTEAFF.

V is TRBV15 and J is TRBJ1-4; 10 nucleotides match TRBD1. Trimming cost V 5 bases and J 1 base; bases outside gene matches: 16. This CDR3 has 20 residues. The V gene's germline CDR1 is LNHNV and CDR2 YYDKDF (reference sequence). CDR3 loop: CATSGWTGGWLGITNEKLFF. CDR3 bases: TGTGCCACCAGCGGATGGACAGGGGGATGGTTAGGCATAACTAATGAAAAACTGTTTTTT. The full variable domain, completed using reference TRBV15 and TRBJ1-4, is DAMVIQNPRYQVTQFGKPVTLSCSQTLNHNVMYWYQQKSSQAPKLLFHYYDKDFNNEADTPDNFQSRRPNTSFCFLDIRSPGLGDTAMYLCATSGWTGGWLGITNEKLFFGSGTQLSVL.

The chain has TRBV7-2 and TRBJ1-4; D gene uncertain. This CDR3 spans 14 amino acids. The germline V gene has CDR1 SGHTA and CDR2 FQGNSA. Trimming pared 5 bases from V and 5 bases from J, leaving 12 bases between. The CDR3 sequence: CASSSSQANEKLFF. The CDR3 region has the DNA TGTGCCAGCAGCAGCAGTCAGGCCAATGAAAAACTGTTTTTT.

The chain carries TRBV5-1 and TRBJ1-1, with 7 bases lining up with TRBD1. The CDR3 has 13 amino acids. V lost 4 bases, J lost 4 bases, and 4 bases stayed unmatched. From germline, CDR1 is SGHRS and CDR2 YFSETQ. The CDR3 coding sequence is TGCGCCAGCAGCCCAGGGGGGCGCACTGAAGCTTTCTTT. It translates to CASSPGGRTEAFF.

The CDR3 reads CASGTVRDQPQHF. CDR3 in DNA: TGTGCCAGTGGGACAGTACGGGATCAGCCCCAGCATTTT. V usage is TRBV6-5 and J usage is TRBJ1-5, with 7 positions matching TRBD1. Germline V gene lookup returns CDR1 MNHEY and CDR2 SVGAGI. This CDR3 region has 13 residues. The V gene end was trimmed by 9 bases and the J gene end by 5 bases; junction bases not matched to a gene: 7.

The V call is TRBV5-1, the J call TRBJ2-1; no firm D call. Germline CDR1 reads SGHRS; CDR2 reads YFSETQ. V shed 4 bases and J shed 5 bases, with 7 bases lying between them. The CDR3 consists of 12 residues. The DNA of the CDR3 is TGCGCCAGCAGCCTCCAGGACAATGAGCAGTTCTTC. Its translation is CASSLQDNEQFF.

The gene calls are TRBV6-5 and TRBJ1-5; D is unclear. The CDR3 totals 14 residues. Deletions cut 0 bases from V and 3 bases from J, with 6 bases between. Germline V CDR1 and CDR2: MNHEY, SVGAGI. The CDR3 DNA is TGTGCCAGCAGTTACTCGAGGGACAATCAGCCCCAGCATTTT. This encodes CASSYSRDNQPQHF.

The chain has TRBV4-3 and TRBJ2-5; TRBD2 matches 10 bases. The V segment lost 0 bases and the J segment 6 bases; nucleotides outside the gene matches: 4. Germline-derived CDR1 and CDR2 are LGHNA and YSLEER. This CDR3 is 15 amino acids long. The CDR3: CASSQDLAGDKTQYF. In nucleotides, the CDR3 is TGCGCCAGCAGCCAAGATCTAGCGGGAGATAAGACCCAGTACTTC.

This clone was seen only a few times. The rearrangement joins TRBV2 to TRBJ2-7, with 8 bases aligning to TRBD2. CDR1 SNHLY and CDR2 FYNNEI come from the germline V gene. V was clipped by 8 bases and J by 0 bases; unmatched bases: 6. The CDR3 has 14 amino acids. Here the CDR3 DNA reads TGTGCCAGCGCCGGGACTAGTCACTCCTACGAGCAGTACTTC. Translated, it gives CASAGTSHSYEQYF.

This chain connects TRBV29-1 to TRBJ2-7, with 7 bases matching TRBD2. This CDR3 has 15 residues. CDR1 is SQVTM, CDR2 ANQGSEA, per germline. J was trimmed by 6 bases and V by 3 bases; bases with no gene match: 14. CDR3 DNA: TGCAGCGTTGATCGAGGCGGGAGCTCCGTGGGCGAGCAGTACTTC. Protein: CSVDRGGSSVGEQYF.

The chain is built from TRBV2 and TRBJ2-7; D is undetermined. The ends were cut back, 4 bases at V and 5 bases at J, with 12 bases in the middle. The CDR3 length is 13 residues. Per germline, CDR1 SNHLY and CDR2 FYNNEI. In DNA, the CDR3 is TGTGCCAGCAGTGTACTGCCTCGGGACGAGCAGTACTTC. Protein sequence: CASSVLPRDEQYF.

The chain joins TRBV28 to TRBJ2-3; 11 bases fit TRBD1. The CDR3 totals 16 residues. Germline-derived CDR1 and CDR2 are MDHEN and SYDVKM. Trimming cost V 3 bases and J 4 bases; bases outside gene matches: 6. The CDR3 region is CASSFRDRGRADTQYF. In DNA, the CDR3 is TGTGCCAGCAGTTTCCGGGACAGGGGGAGGGCAGATACGCAGTATTTT.

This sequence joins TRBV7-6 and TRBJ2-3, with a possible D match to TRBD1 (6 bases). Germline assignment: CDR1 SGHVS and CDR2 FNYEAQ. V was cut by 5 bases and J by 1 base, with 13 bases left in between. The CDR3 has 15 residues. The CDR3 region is CASSPQGIGTDTQYF. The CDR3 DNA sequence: TGTGCCAGCAGCCCCCAGGGGATAGGCACAGATACGCAGTATTTT.

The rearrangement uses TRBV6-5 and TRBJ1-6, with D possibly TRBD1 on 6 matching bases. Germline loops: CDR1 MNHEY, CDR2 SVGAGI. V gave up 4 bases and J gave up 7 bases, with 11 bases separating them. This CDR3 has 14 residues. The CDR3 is CASSSDRTNSPLHF. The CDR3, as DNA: TGTGCCAGCAGTTCAGACAGGACGAATTCACCCCTCCACTTT.

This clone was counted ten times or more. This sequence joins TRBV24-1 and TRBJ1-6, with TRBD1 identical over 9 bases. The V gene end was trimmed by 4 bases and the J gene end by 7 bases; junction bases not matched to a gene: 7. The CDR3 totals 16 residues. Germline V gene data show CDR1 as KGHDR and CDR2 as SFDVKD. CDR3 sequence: CATSEDTGGGNSPLHF. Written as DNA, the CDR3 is TGTGCCACCAGTGAAGATACAGGGGGCGGAAATTCACCCCTCCACTTT.

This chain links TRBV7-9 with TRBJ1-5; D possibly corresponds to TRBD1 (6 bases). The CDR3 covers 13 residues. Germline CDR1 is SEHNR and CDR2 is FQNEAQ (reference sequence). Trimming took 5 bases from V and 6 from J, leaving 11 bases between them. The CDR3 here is CASSLTGIQPQHF. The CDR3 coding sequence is TGTGCCAGCAGCCTAACAGGGATTCAGCCCCAGCATTTT.

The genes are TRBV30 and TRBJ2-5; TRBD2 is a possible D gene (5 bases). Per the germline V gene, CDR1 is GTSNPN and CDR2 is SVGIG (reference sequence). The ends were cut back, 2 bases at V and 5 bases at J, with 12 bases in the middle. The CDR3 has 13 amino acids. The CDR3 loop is CAWSYPGGETQYF. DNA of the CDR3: TGTGCCTGGAGTTACCCCGGCGGGGAGACCCAGTACTTC.

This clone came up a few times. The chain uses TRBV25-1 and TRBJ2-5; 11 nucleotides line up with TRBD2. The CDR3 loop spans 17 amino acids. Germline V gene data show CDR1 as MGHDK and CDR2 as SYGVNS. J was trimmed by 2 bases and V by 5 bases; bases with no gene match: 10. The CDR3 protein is CASSTGLAGNWQETQYF. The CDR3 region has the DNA TGTGCCAGCAGTACCGGACTAGCGGGTAACTGGCAAGAGACCCAGTACTTC.

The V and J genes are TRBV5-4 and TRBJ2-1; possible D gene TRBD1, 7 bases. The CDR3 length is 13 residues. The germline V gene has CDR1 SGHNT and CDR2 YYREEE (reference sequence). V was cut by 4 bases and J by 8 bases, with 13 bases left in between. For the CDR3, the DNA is TGTGCCAGCAGCCCTGACAGGGAGGATGAGCAGTTCTTC. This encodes CASSPDREDEQFF. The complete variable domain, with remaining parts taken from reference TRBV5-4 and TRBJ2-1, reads ETGVTQSPTHLIKTRGQQVTLRCSSQSGHNTVSWYQQALGQGPQFIFQYYREEENGRGNFPPRFSGLQFPNYSSELNVNALELDDSALYLCASSPDREDEQFFGPGTRLTVL.

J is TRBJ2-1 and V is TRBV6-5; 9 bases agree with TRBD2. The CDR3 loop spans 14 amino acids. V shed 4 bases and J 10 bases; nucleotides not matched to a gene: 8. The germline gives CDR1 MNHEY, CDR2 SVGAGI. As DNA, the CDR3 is TGTGCCAGCAGTTCCCTAGCGGGACGTCGAGAGCAGTTCTTC. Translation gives CASSSLAGRREQFF.

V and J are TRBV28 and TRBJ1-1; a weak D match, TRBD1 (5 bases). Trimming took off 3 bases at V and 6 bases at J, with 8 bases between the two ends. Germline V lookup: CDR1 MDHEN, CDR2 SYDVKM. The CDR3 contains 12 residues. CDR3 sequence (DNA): TGTGCCAGCAGTTTGGGACTGTCTGAAGCTTTCTTT. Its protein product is CASSLGLSEAFF.

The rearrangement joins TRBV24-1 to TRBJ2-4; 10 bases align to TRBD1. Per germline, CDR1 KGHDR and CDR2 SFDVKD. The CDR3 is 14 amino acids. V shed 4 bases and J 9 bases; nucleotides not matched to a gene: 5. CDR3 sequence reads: CATSESGQGGIQYF. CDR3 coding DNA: TGTGCCACCAGTGAATCAGGACAGGGGGGCATTCAGTACTTC.

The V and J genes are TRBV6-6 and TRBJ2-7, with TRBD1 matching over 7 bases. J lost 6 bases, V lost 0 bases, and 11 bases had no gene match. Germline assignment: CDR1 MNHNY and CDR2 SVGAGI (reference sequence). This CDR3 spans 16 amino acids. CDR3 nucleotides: TGTGCCAGCAGTTACTCGGCTAGGGGGCTACCCTTCGAGCAGTACTTC. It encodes CASSYSARGLPFEQYF.